This TCR beta chain was sequenced during a study of T cell responses to AZD1222 COVID-19 vaccine. Produced via immunoSEQ multiplex PCR; TCRdb's table is partial and in-frame only. In the table there are about 89,000 clones, 86% of which are singletons. CDR1 MNHEY and CDR2 SMNVEV come from the germline V gene (reference sequence). Trimming removed 2 bases at V and 0 bases at J, with 14 bases between. The CDR3 has 17 residues. The study pooled second doses at about 4 or about 12 weeks. Sequences were derived from peripheral blood, sampled 28 days after the second AZD1222 dose. The chain uses TRBV27 and TRBJ1-5, with a weak D call TRBD1 (6 bases). The receptor comes from an adult who received the AZD1222 COVID-19 vaccine. This chain's CDR3 is CASSLRGHGDSNQPQHF. Here the CDR3 DNA reads TGTGCCAGCAGTTTAAGGGGACACGGAGATAGCAATCAGCCCCAGCATTTT.